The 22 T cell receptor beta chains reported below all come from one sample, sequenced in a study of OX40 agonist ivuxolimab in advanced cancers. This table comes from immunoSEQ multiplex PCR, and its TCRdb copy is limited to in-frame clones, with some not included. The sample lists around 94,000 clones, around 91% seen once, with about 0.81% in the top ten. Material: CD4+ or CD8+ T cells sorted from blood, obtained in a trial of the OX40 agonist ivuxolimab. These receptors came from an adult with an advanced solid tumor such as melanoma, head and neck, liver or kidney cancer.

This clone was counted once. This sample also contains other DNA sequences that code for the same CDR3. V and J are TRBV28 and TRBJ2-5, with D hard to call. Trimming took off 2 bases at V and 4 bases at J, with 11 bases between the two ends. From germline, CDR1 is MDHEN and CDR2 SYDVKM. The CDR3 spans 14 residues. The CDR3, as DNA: TGTGCCAGCAGTTTAGATACCAGCAGAGAGACCCAGTACTTC. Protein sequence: CASSLDTSRETQYF.

The CDR3 loop is CASSLWGPSSGANVLTF. The DNA for the CDR3 is TGTGCCAGCAGCTTGTGGGGACCCAGCTCTGGGGCCAACGTCCTGACTTTC. The rearrangement links TRBV5-5 to TRBJ2-6; either TRBD1 or TRBD2 may supply D (5 bases each). CDR3 length: 17 amino acids. V was clipped by 1 base and J by 0 bases, with 11 bases between them. Germline CDR1 SGHKS, CDR2 YYEKEE (reference sequence).

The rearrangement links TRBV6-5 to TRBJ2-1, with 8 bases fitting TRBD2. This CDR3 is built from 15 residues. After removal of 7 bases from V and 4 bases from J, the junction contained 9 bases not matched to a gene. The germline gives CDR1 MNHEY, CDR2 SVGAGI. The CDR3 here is CASTRRTSSYNEQFF. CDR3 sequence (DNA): TGTGCCAGCACCCGGAGGACTAGCAGTTACAATGAGCAGTTCTTC.

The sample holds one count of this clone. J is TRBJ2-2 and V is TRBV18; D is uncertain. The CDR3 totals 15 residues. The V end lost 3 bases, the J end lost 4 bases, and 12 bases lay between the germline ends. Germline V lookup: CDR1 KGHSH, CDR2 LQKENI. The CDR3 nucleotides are TGTGCCAGCTCACCTACAGATCCTACCACCGGGGAGCTGTTTTTT. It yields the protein CASSPTDPTTGELFF.

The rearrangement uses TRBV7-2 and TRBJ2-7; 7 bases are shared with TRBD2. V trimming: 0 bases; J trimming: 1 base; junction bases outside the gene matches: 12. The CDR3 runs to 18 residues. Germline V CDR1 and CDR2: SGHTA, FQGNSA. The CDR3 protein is CASSLASWWAGVSYEQYF. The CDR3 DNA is TGTGCCAGCAGCTTAGCGTCTTGGTGGGCGGGAGTATCCTACGAGCAGTACTTC.

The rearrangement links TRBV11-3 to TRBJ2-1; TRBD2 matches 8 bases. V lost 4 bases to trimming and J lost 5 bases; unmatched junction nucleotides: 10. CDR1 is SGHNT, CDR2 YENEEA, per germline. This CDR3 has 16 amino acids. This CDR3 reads CASSYELAAGDNEQFF. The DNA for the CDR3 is TGTGCCAGCAGCTACGAACTAGCGGCCGGAGACAATGAGCAGTTCTTC.

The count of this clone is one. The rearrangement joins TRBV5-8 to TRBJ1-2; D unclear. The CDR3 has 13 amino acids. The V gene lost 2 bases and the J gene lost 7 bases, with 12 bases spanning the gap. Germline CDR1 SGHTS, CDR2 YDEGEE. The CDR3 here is CASSFFGEGGYTF. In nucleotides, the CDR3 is TGTGCCAGCAGCTTTTTCGGAGAGGGTGGCTACACCTTC.

CDR3 sequence (DNA): TGTGCCAGGTCGATTGGGGTGACAGATACGCAGTATTTT. Amino acids: CARSIGVTDTQYF. The chain employs TRBV21-1 and TRBJ2-3. TRBV21-1 constitutes a pseudogene. This CDR3 contains 13 residues.

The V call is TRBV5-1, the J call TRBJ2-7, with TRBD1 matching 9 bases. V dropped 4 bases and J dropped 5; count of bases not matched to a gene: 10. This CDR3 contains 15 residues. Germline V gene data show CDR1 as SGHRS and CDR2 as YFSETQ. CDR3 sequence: CASSKTGTGYDEQYF. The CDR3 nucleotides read TGCGCCAGCAGCAAGACCGGGACAGGGTACGACGAGCAGTACTTC.

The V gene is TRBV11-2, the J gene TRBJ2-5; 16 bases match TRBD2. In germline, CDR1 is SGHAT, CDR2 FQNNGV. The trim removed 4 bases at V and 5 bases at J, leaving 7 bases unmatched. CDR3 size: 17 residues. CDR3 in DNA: TGTGCCAGCAGCTCGGGACTAGCGGGAGGGCCAGCCGAGACCCAGTACTTC. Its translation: CASSSGLAGGPAETQYF.

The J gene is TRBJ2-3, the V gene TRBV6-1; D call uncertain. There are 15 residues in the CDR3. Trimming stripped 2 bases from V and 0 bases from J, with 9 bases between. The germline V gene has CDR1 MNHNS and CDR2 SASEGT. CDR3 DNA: TGTGCCAGCAGTGAAATGTACATCAGCACAGATACGCAGTATTTT. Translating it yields CASSEMYISTDTQYF.

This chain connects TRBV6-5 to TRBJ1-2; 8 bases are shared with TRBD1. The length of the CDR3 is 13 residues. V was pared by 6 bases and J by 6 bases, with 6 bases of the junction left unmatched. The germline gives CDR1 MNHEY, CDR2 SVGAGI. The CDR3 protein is CASSWGQAHGYTF. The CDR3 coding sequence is TGTGCCAGCAGCTGGGGACAGGCCCATGGCTACACCTTC.

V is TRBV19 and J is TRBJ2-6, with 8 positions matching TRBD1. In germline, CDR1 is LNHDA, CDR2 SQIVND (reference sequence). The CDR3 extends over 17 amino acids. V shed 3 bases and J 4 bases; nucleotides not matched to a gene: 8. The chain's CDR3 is CASSMTGAFRGANVLTF. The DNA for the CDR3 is TGTGCCAGTAGTATGACAGGGGCCTTCCGGGGGGCCAACGTCCTGACTTTC.

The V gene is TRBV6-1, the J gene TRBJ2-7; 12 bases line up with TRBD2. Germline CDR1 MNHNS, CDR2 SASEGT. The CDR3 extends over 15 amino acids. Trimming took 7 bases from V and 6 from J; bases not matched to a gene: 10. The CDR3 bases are TGTGCCAGCAACCGACTAGCGGGAGAGAGCGGCGAGCAGTACTTC. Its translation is CASNRLAGESGEQYF.

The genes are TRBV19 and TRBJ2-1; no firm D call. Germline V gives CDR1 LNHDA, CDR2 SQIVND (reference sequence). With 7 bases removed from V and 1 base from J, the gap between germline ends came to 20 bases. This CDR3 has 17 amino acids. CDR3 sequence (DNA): TGTGCCAGTAAAGAAGCCCGGGTGGGGATTTCCTACAATGAGCAGTTCTTC. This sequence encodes CASKEARVGISYNEQFF. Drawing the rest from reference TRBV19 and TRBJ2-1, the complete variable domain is DGGITQSPKYLFRKEGQNVTLSCEQNLNHDAMYWYRQDPGQGLRLIYYSQIVNDFQKGDIAEGYSVSREKKESFPLTVTSAQKNPTAFYLCASKEARVGISYNEQFFGPGTRLTVL.

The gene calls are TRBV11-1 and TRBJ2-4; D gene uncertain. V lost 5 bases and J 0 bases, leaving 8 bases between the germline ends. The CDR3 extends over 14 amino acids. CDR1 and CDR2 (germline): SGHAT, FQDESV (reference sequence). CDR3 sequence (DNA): TGTGCCAGCAGCATAGACCTAGCCAAAAACATTCAGTACTTC. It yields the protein CASSIDLAKNIQYF.

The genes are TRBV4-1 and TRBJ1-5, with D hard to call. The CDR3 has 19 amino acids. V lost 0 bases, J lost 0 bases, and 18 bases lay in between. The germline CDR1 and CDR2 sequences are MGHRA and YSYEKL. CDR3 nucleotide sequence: TGCGCCAGCAGCCAAGAACCCACCCTACGGACCCTTAGCAATCAGCCCCAGCATTTT. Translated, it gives CASSQEPTLRTLSNQPQHF.

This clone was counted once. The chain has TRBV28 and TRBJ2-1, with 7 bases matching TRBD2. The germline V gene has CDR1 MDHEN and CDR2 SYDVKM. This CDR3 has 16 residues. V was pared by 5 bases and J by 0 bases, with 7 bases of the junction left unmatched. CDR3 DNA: TGTGCCAGCAGTCCTAGCGGACTAGTCTCCTACAATGAGCAGTTCTTC. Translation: CASSPSGLVSYNEQFF.

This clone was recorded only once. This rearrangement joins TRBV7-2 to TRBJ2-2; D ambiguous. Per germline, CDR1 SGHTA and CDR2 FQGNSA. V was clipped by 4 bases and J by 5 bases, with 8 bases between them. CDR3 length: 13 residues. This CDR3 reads CASSSLGTGELFF. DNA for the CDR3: TGTGCCAGCAGCTCCCTGGGGACCGGGGAGCTGTTTTTT.

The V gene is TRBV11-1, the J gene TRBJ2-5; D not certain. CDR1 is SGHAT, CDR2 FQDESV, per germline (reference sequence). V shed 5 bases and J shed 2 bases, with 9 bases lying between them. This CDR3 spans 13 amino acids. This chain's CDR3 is CASSRDHQETQYF. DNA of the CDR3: TGTGCCAGCAGCCGTGACCATCAAGAGACCCAGTACTTC.

CDR3 in DNA: TGCGCCAGCAGCTTGTTAAGACAGGGGGCAGATACGCAGTATTTT. This codes for CASSLLRQGADTQYF. The chain carries TRBV5-1 and TRBJ2-3; TRBD1 agrees at 9 bases. Germline CDR1 and CDR2: SGHRS and YFSETQ. The CDR3 is made up of 15 amino acids. With V trimmed by 1 base and J by 4 bases, 4 bases remained unmatched.

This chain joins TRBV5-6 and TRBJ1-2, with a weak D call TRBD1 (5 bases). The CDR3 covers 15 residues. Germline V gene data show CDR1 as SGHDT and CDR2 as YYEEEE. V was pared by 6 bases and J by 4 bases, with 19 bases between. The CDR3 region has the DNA TGTGCCAGCATCGGCCCGGGAAGGGGTCCCTATGGCTACACCTTC. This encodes CASIGPGRGPYGYTF.